This is a list of T cell receptor beta chains from one sample in a study of T cell responses to AZD1222 COVID-19 vaccine. Profiling relied on immunoSEQ multiplex PCR, and the TCRdb table lists in-frame clones only, not all of them. The sample holds 150,000 to 180,000 clones, roughly 90% seen once. This material consisted of peripheral blood, taken on day 0 of AZD1222 vaccination. These receptors were collected from an adult in good health. Each CDR3 is given with its conserved first and last residue. The order of the fields is J gene, clone size, D gene, V gene, CDR3 protein, CDR3 DNA. The D gene is left open where the match is weak. Size values are once, few and many counts, or a class for expanded clones, and some rows have none.

>TRBJ2-3|NA|TRBD1|TRBV5-1
CASSPDRGSSDTQYF
TGCGCCAGCAGCCCGGACAGGGGGTCGTCAGATACGCAGTATTTT
>TRBJ2-1|NA|NA|TRBV7-2
CASSLFNEQFF
TGTGCCAGCAGCTTATTCAATGAGCAGTTCTTC
>TRBJ1-3|NA|TRBD1|TRBV4-2
CASSQEDRVKGGNTIYF
TGTGCCAGCAGCCAAGAGGACAGGGTAAAGGGTGGAAACACCATATATTTT
>TRBJ2-7|once|NA|TRBV12-3/TRBV12-4
CASSLGLVPEQYF
TGTGCCAGCAGTTTGGGACTGGTCCCGGAGCAGTACTTC
>TRBJ1-5|NA|NA|TRBV9
CASSVGPADNQPQHF
TGTGCCAGCAGCGTAGGACCAGCGGACAATCAGCCCCAGCATTTT
>TRBJ1-1|NA|NA|TRBV20-1
CSARGPRGAFF
TGCAGTGCTAGAGGTCCCAGGGGAGCTTTCTTT
>TRBJ1-3|once|TRBD1|TRBV7-9
CASSLNRGDTIYF
TGTGCCAGCAGCTTAAACAGGGGAGACACCATATATTTT
>TRBJ2-7|NA|NA|TRBV12-3/TRBV12-4
CASTRTATYEQYF
TGTGCCAGCACCCGGACAGCCACCTACGAGCAGTACTTC
>TRBJ2-5|NA|TRBD2|TRBV6-1
CASSDLAGGLRETQYF
TGTGCCAGCAGTGACCTAGCGGGGGGCCTCCGAGAGACCCAGTACTTC
>TRBJ2-1|NA|NA|TRBV6-1
CASSERFRDEQFF
TGTGCCAGCAGTGAGCGGTTTAGGGATGAGCAGTTCTTC
>TRBJ1-6|NA|NA|TRBV4-3
CASSQVSPRAGNNSPLHF
TGCGCCAGCAGCCAAGTTAGCCCCCGGGCAGGGAATAATTCACCCCTCCACTTT
>TRBJ2-3|NA|TRBD2|TRBV29-1
CSVVSSGGAYTQYF
TGCAGCGTTGTCAGCAGCGGGGGAGCTTATACGCAGTATTTT
>TRBJ1-2|NA|NA|TRBV20-1
CGGRGVGGYTF
TGCGGAGGGCGGGGAGTCGGTGGCTACACCTTC
>TRBJ2-3|NA|NA|TRBV6-2/TRBV6-3
CASSLLSTDTQYF
TGTGCCAGCAGCCTACTCAGCACAGATACGCAGTATTTT
>TRBJ2-7|NA|NA|TRBV9
CASSVAGVPYEQYF
TGTGCCAGCAGCGTAGCCGGGGTCCCCTACGAGCAGTACTTC
>TRBJ2-7|NA|TRBD1|TRBV4-3
CASSPETGLAEQYF
TGCGCCAGCAGCCCGGAGACAGGGCTTGCCGAGCAGTACTTC
>TRBJ1-4|NA|NA|TRBV6-5
CASSTEVATYEKLFF
TGTGCCAGCAGTACAGAGGTGGCGACCTATGAAAAACTGTTTTTT
>TRBJ2-1|once|NA|TRBV5-4
CASSLKTSNEQFF
TGTGCCAGCAGCCTCAAGACTAGCAATGAGCAGTTCTTC
>TRBJ2-5|NA|NA|TRBV5-1
CASSRSQETQYF
TGCGCCAGCAGCAGGTCCCAAGAGACCCAGTACTTC
>TRBJ1-1|NA|TRBD1|TRBV6-5
CASSSGQGSRTEAFF
TGTGCCAGCAGTTCAGGACAGGGAAGTCGCACTGAAGCTTTCTTT
>TRBJ2-7|few|TRBD2|TRBV6-4
CASSDRTSGGPARTYEQYF
TGTGCCAGCAGTGACAGGACTAGCGGGGGGCCCGCCCGTACCTACGAGCAGTACTTC
>TRBJ1-1|NA|TRBD1|TRBV10-3
CAINTGVPGTEAFF
TGTGCCATCAACACAGGGGTTCCTGGAACTGAAGCTTTCTTT
>TRBJ1-1|once|NA|TRBV18
CASSPLLGGIGTEAFF
TGTGCCAGCTCACCACTATTAGGGGGTATCGGGACTGAAGCTTTCTTT
>TRBJ1-2|NA|NA|TRBV18
CASSREGYLGYTF
TGTGCCAGCTCGCGTGAGGGGTATCTGGGCTACACCTTC
>TRBJ1-2|NA|NA|TRBV5-5
CASSLLNYGYTF
TGTGCCAGCAGCTTGCTCAACTATGGCTACACCTTC
>TRBJ1-4|NA|NA|TRBV7-2
CASSQSEGGNEKLFF
TGTGCCAGCAGCCAAAGCGAGGGGGGGAATGAAAAACTGTTTTTT
>TRBJ1-5|NA|TRBD1|TRBV5-1
CASSALGQGDQPQHF
TGCGCCAGCAGCGCCCTGGGACAGGGGGACCAGCCCCAGCATTTT
>TRBJ2-7|NA|TRBD1|TRBV6-5
CASSYSDRVKQYF
TGTGCCAGCAGTTACTCCGACAGGGTTAAGCAGTACTTC
>TRBJ2-6|NA|NA|TRBV19
CASSPLTGANVLTF
TGTGCCAGTAGTCCCCTCACTGGGGCCAACGTCCTGACTTTC
>TRBJ2-7|NA|NA|TRBV5-1
CASSPRTAPSSYEQYF
TGCGCCAGCAGCCCCCGGACAGCTCCGAGCTCCTACGAGCAGTACTTC
>TRBJ2-7|NA|NA|TRBV7-8
CASSPETGHFSYEQYF
TGTGCCAGCAGCCCGGAAACGGGACATTTCTCCTACGAGCAGTACTTC
>TRBJ1-2|NA|NA|TRBV6-2/TRBV6-3
CASSLLNYGYTF
TGTGCCAGCAGCCTTCTAAACTATGGCTACACCTTC
>TRBJ1-2|NA|NA|TRBV3-1/TRBV3-2
CASSQPLGDNYGYTF
TGTGCCAGCAGCCAACCATTGGGGGATAACTATGGCTACACCTTC
>TRBJ2-5|NA|NA|TRBV7-2
CASSIGKQETQYF
TGTGCCAGCAGCATCGGGAAACAAGAGACCCAGTACTTC
>TRBJ2-1|NA|NA|TRBV10-2
CASSEGYDEQFF
TGCGCCAGCAGTGAAGGTTACGATGAGCAGTTCTTC
>TRBJ1-2|few|TRBD1|TRBV2
CASRGQAANYGYTF
TGTGCCAGCAGGGGACAGGCAGCAAACTATGGCTACACCTTC
>TRBJ1-2|NA|NA|TRBV19
CASRALSNYGYTF
TGTGCCAGTAGAGCTCTCTCTAACTATGGCTACACCTTC
>TRBJ2-5|NA|TRBD1|TRBV5-5
CASSLGTGMGETQYF
TGTGCCAGCAGCTTAGGGACAGGGATGGGAGAGACCCAGTACTTC
>TRBJ2-1|NA|TRBD2|TRBV2
CASSQTSGAFNEQFF
TGTGCCAGCAGTCAGACTAGCGGGGCATTCAATGAGCAGTTCTTC
>TRBJ2-1|NA|TRBD1|TRBV5-4
CASSLIGQGKNEQFF
TGTGCCAGCAGCTTGATAGGACAGGGGAAAAATGAGCAGTTCTTC
>TRBJ1-2|NA|NA|TRBV5-6
CASSATTGHYGYTF
TGTGCCAGCAGCGCAACAACAGGGCACTATGGCTACACCTTC
>TRBJ2-3|once|NA|TRBV28
CASRSLDTQYF
TGTGCCAGCAGGTCCTTGGATACGCAGTATTTT
>TRBJ2-7|NA|TRBD1|TRBV2
CASSDRTGAYEQYF
TGTGCCAGCAGTGACAGGACAGGCGCCTACGAGCAGTACTTC
>TRBJ2-1|once|NA|TRBV28
CASSSSGTLYEQFF
TGTGCCAGCAGTTCCTCCGGGACTCTGTATGAGCAGTTCTTC
>TRBJ1-1|NA|NA|TRBV11-2
CASSLESVGNTEAFF
TGTGCCAGCAGCTTAGAAAGTGTCGGGAACACTGAAGCTTTCTTT
>TRBJ1-4|NA|NA|TRBV5-1
CASSPTGLNNEKLFF
TGCGCCAGCAGCCCAACCGGGTTAAATAATGAAAAACTGTTTTTT
>TRBJ1-2|NA|NA|TRBV10-3
CAITPGHNYGYTF
TGTGCCATCACTCCGGGGCATAACTATGGCTACACCTTC
>TRBJ1-1|NA|NA|TRBV10-3
CAISESGTPNTEAFF
TGTGCCATCAGTGAATCTGGGACACCGAACACTGAAGCTTTCTTT
>TRBJ1-1|few|NA|TRBV18
CASSPNSLMNTEAFF
TGTGCCAGCTCACCAAACAGCCTCATGAACACTGAAGCTTTCTTT
>TRBJ2-5|NA|NA|TRBV25-1
CASSEVGGGLSFGTQYF
TGTGCCAGCAGTGAGGTTGGAGGGGGCCTCAGTTTTGGGACCCAGTACTTC
>TRBJ1-5|NA|NA|TRBV28
CASSYPGNQPQHF
TGTGCCAGCAGTTATCCGGGTAATCAGCCCCAGCATTTT
>TRBJ2-1|NA|NA|TRBV11-2
CASSLASGRNEQFF
TGTGCCAGCAGCTTAGCCTCGGGAAGGAATGAGCAGTTCTTC
>TRBJ2-2|NA|NA|TRBV5-1
CASSPTVGATTGELFF
TGCGCCAGCAGCCCTACGGTAGGGGCCACCACCGGGGAGCTGTTTTTT
>TRBJ2-1|NA|TRBD2|TRBV9
CASSVKPGGDNEQFF
TGTGCCAGCAGCGTAAAACCCGGGGGGGACAATGAGCAGTTCTTC